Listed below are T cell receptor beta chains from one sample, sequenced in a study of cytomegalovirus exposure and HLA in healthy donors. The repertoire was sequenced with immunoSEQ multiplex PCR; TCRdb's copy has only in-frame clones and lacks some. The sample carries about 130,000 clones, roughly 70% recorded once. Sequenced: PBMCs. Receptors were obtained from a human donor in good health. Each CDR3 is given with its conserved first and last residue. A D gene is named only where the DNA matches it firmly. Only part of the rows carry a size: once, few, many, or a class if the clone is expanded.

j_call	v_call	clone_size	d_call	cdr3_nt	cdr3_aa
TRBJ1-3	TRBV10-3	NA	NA	TGTGCCACCGAGCAGGGGATGGCTGGAAACACCATATATTTT	CATEQGMAGNTIYF
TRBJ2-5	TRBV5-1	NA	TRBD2	TGCGCCACCTCCCTCGGGCTAGCGGGAGGCCAAGAGACCCAGTACTTC	CATSLGLAGGQETQYF
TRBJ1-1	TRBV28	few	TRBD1	TGTGCCAGCAGACGACAGGGGAACACTGAAGCTTTCTTT	CASRRQGNTEAFF
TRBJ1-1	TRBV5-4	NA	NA	TGTGCCAGCAGCTCAGACGGGGGGGCCGGTACTGAAGCTTTCTTT	CASSSDGGAGTEAFF
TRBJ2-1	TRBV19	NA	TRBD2	TGTGCCAGTAGTAAAACTAGCGGAGGGGGGAATGAGCAGTTCTTC	CASSKTSGGGNEQFF
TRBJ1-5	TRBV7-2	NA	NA	TGTGCCAGCAGCGCAGGGACAAAACAGCCCCAGCATTTT	CASSAGTKQPQHF
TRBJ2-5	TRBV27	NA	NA	TGTGCCAGCGAAGAGTCGGAGACCCAGTACTTC	CASEESETQYF
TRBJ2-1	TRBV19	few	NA	TGTGCCAGTAGTATAGGGCAGAACAATGAGCAGTTCTTC	CASSIGQNNEQFF
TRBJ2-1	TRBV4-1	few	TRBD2	TGCGCCAGCAGCCAAGAGGGAGGGGATGAGCAGTTCTTC	CASSQEGGDEQFF
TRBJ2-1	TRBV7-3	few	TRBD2	TGTGCCAGCAGCTTTGGACCCAGCGGGGGGCACAATGAGCAGTTCTTC	CASSFGPSGGHNEQFF
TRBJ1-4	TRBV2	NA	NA	TGTGCCAGCAGTGAGGCTAGGAATGAAAAACTGTTTTTT	CASSEARNEKLFF
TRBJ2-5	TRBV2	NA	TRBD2	TGTGCCAGCAGTGATCGGCTAGCGGGAAGAGAGACCCAGTACTTC	CASSDRLAGRETQYF
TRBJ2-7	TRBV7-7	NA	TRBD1	TGTGCTAGCAGCTTAGACAGGGACTCCTACGAGCAGTACTTC	CASSLDRDSYEQYF
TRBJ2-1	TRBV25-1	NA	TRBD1	TGTGCCAGCAGTGACAGGGACAGGAGAACCTACAATGAGCAGTTCTTC	CASSDRDRRTYNEQFF
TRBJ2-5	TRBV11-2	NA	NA	TGTGCCAGCAGCTTAGCACAAGAGACCCAGTACTTC	CASSLAQETQYF
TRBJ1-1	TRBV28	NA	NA	TGTGCCAGCAGTTCGGGGCAGGGAGGAAGGACTGAAGCTTTCTTT	CASSSGQGGRTEAFF
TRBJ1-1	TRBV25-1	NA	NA	TGTGCCAGCAGTGAGGGTCTAGCAAACACTGAAGCTTTCTTT	CASSEGLANTEAFF
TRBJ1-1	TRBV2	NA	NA	TGTGCCAGCAATGGACTCACTGAAGCTTTCTTT	CASNGLTEAFF
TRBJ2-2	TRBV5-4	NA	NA	TGTGCCAGCAGCTTGGAGGCGGCTACCGGGGAGCTGTTTTTT	CASSLEAATGELFF
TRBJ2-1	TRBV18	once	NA	TGTGCCAGCTCACCCGGACTCTACAATGAGCAGTTCTTC	CASSPGLYNEQFF
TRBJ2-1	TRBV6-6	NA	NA	TGTGCCAGCAGTTACGGAGTAGGGACAAACAATGAGCAGTTCTTC	CASSYGVGTNNEQFF
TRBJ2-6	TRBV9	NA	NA	TGTGCCAGCAGCGTAGGCGGTAACTCTGGGGCCAACGTCCTGACTTTC	CASSVGGNSGANVLTF
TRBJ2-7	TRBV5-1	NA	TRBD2	TGCGCCAGCAGCCCGGGGGGGGACAAGACCTACGAGCAGTACTTC	CASSPGGDKTYEQYF
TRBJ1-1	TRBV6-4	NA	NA	TGTGCCAGCCGTCCCGGCCCAGGGGTCGCTGAAGCTTTCTTT	CASRPGPGVAEAFF
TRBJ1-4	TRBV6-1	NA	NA	TGTGCCAGCACGGACATCGGTTGGGAAAAACTGTTTTTT	CASTDIGWEKLFF
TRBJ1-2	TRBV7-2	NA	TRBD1	TGTGCCAGCAGCTTAGGCCGGACAGGGGGCTATGGCTACACCTTC	CASSLGRTGGYGYTF
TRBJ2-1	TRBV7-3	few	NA	TGTGCCAGCAGCTCGTCCGGGACAAGCTACAATGAGCAGTTCTTC	CASSSSGTSYNEQFF
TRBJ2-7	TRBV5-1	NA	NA	TGCGCCAGCAGCTTGGATCCAGGAGGAAGCTACGAGCAGTACTTC	CASSLDPGGSYEQYF
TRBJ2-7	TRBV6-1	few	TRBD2	TGTGCCAGCAGTATTCAGGGCGGGAGCAATGTGGAGCAGTACTTC	CASSIQGGSNVEQYF
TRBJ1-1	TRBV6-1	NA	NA	TGTGCCACCCAGGGGAACACTGAAGCTTTCTTT	CATQGNTEAFF
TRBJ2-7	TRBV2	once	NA	TGTGCCAGCAAAATGGACACCTACGAGCAGTACTTC	CASKMDTYEQYF
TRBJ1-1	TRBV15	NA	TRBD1	TGTGCCACCAGCAGAGATTGGACAGGGTCGGGGAGCACTGAAGCTTTCTTT	CATSRDWTGSGSTEAFF
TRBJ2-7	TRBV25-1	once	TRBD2	TGTGCCAGCAGTGATGAGATTAGCGGGAACGAGCAGTACTTC	CASSDEISGNEQYF
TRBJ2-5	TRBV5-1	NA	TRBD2	TGCGCCAGCAGCTCGGGACTAGCGGGACGGGAGACCCAGTACTTC	CASSSGLAGRETQYF
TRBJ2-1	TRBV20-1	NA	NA	TGCAGTGCTACCACGAGGGGGGAGCAGTTCTTC	CSATTRGEQFF
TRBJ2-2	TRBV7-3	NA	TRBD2	TGTGCCAGCAGCTTAGCACTAGCGGGAATCTCGAACACCGGGGAGCTGTTTTTT	CASSLALAGISNTGELFF
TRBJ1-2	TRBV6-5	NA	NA	TGTGCCAGCAGTTACTCAGCCCAGGGCTATGGCTACACCTTC	CASSYSAQGYGYTF
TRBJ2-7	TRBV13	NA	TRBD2	TGTGCCAGCAGCATCTGGACTAGCGGGAAAAACGAGCAGTACTTC	CASSIWTSGKNEQYF
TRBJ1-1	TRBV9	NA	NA	TGTGCCAGCAGCGTTGACAGCCAGACAGAAGCTTTCTTT	CASSVDSQTEAFF
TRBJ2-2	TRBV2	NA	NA	TGTGCCAGCAGCTGGATGGCTAGCCGAGGCGGGGAGCTGTTTTTT	CASSWMASRGGELFF
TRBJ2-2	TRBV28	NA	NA	TGTGCCGGATTAGCTTGGACCGGGGAGCTGTTTTTT	CAGLAWTGELFF
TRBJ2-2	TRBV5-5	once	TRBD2	TGTGCCAGCAGCTTCTTAGCGGGAACCGACACCGGGGAGCTGTTTTTT	CASSFLAGTDTGELFF
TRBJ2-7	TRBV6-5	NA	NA	TGTGCCAGCAGTTACGAGCAAGCCGGTTACGAGCAGTACTTC	CASSYEQAGYEQYF
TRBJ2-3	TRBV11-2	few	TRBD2	TGTGCCAGCAACTTTCCCCCCCTTAGCGGGAGGCCCCTCACAGATACGCAGTATTTT	CASNFPPLSGRPLTDTQYF
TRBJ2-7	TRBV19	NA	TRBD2	TGTGCCAGTAGTTCCATCAGCGGGACCTTCTACGAGCAGTACTTC	CASSSISGTFYEQYF
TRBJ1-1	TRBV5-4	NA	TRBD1	TGTGCCAGCAGCAGAGGGGGACAGGGGGGTACTGAAGCTTTCTTT	CASSRGGQGGTEAFF
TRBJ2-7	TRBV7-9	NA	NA	TGTGCCAGCAGCCTGGGCCTCCGGGGAGACCCCTACGAGCAGTACTTC	CASSLGLRGDPYEQYF
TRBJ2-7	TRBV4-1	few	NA	TGCGCCAGCAGCCAAGTAATTCCGCAGGATCAAGCCTACGAGCAGTACTTC	CASSQVIPQDQAYEQYF
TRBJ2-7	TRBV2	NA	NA	TGTGCCAGCAGTCTGGGGCTCCCCTACGAGCAGTACTTC	CASSLGLPYEQYF
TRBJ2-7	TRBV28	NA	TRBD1	TGTGCCAGCAGTCGTCCTGACAGGGGGCTCTACGAGCAGTACTTC	CASSRPDRGLYEQYF
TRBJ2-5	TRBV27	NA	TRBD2	TGTGCCAGCAGCCCGACTAGCGGGGTAGTAAGAGAGACCCAGTACTTC	CASSPTSGVVRETQYF
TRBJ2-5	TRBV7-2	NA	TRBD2	TGTGCCAGCAGCTCCCCGGCGGGAGTTAGGGAGACCCAGTACTTC	CASSSPAGVRETQYF
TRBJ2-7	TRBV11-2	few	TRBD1	TGTGCCAGCAGCAGACAGGGGGTTTCCTACGAGCAGTACTTC	CASSRQGVSYEQYF
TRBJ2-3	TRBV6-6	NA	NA	TGTGCCAGCACCAAACTAGGAATGGGAGATACGCAGTATTTT	CASTKLGMGDTQYF
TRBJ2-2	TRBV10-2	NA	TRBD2	TGCGCCAGCAGCGGCTGGCGTTTGACTAGCGGGATGAACACCGGGGAGCTGTTTTTT	CASSGWRLTSGMNTGELFF